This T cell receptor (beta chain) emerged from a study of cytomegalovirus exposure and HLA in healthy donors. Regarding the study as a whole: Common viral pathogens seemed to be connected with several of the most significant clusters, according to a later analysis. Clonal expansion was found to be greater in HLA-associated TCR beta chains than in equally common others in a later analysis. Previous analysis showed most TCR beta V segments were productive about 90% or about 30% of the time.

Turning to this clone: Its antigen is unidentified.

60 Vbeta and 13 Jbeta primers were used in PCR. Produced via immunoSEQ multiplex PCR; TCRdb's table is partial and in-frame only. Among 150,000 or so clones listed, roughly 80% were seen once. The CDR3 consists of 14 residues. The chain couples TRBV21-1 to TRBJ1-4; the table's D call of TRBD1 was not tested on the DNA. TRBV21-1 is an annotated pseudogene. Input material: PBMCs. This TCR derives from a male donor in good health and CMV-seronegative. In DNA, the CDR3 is TGTGCCAGCAGCGGCCAGGGGGGACATGAAAAACTGTTTTTT. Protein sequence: CASSGQGGHEKLFF.